These 19 T cell receptor beta chains were sequenced from one sample in a study of blood T cell repertoires in COVID-19. Assay used: immunoSEQ multiplex PCR; TCRdb lists only in-frame clones, some missing. The sample has 40,000 to 50,000 clones, 90% seen once. The material sequenced was peripheral blood. Receptors originate from a man in his 70s with acute or convalescent COVID-19.

The chain carries TRBV12-3 or TRBV12-4 and TRBJ1-6, with D possibly TRBD1 on 5 matching bases. The ends were cut back, 10 bases at V and 10 bases at J, with 17 bases in the middle. CDR3 length: 13 amino acids. The CDR3 sequence is CATTAREGSPLHF. The DNA for the CDR3 is TGTGCCACCACCGCCAGGGAAGGATCACCCCTCCACTTT.

The gene calls are TRBV18 and TRBJ1-1, with D possibly TRBD1 on 5 matching bases. The CDR3 spans 14 residues. Between the trimmed V and J ends, which lost 5 bases and 7 bases, there was a span of 17 bases. From germline, CDR1 is KGHSH and CDR2 LQKENI. This chain's CDR3 is CASSKGLSGGEAFF. CDR3 DNA sequence: TGTGCCAGCTCAAAGGGACTCTCGGGAGGTGAAGCTTTCTTT.

The chain's CDR3 is CASSPGQGSNQPQHF. In nucleotides, the CDR3 is TGTGCCAGCAGTCCCGGACAGGGGAGCAATCAGCCCCAGCATTTT. The genes are TRBV6-5 and TRBJ1-5; 9 bases line up with TRBD1. Losses at the gene ends were 5 bases for V and 1 base for J; bases not matched to a gene: 3. Germline V gene sequence: CDR1 MNHEY, CDR2 SVGAGI. The CDR3 contains 15 residues.

The sample holds a few counts of this clone. V gene TRBV28 combines with J gene TRBJ2-1; TRBD2 might be the D (6 bases). The CDR3 contains 16 residues. The V gene lost 6 bases and the J gene lost 3 bases, with 18 bases spanning the gap. Germline V CDR1 and CDR2: MDHEN, SYDVKM. CDR3 amino acids: CASRNPRGDGYNEQFF. CDR3 sequence (DNA): TGTGCCAGCAGAAACCCTCGCGGGGATGGCTACAATGAGCAGTTCTTC.

CDR3 sequence: CASRALHRGRGNEQFF. The CDR3 DNA follows: TGTGCCAGCAGGGCCCTTCACAGGGGGCGCGGCAATGAGCAGTTCTTC. The chain carries TRBV2 and TRBJ2-1, with 9 bases fitting TRBD1. Per germline, CDR1 SNHLY and CDR2 FYNNEI. V was clipped by 6 bases and J by 6 bases; unmatched bases: 12. This CDR3 comprises 16 residues. Using reference TRBV2 and TRBJ2-1 for the parts outside the CDR3, the full variable domain is EPEVTQTPSHQVTQMGQEVILRCVPISNHLYFYWYRQILGQKVEFLVSFYNNEISEKSEIFDDQFSVERPDGSNFTLKIRSTKLEDSAMYFCASRALHRGRGNEQFFGPGTRLTVL.

The CDR3 reads CASSPKGTGVSPLHF. DNA for the CDR3: TGCGCCAGCAGCCCGAAAGGGACAGGGGTTTCACCCCTCCACTTT. This chain joins TRBV4-1 and TRBJ1-6; 10 bases fit TRBD1. Looked up from germline, CDR1 is MGHRA and CDR2 is YSYEKL. J lost 9 bases, V lost 4 bases, and 6 bases had no gene match. The CDR3 has 15 amino acids.

The rearrangement links TRBV5-6 to TRBJ1-1; no clear D gene. Looked up from germline, CDR1 is SGHDT and CDR2 is YYEEEE. Trimming left V 2 bases short and J 1 base short, with 15 bases between. This CDR3 has 16 residues. The DNA for the CDR3 is TGTGCCAGCAGCTTTGTCGGTCGGGGAAAGAACACTGAAGCTTTCTTT. It yields the protein CASSFVGRGKNTEAFF.

The J gene is TRBJ1-1, the V gene TRBV25-1; 9 bases are shared with TRBD1. This CDR3 contains 17 residues. Germline values: CDR1 MGHDK, CDR2 SYGVNS. Trimming cost V 4 bases and J 1 base; bases outside gene matches: 10. CDR3 sequence reads: CASSARDRVFSNTEAFF. CDR3 in DNA: TGTGCCAGCAGTGCCCGGGACAGGGTATTTTCGAACACTGAAGCTTTCTTT.

The chain is built from TRBV7-9 and TRBJ2-3; 8 bases map to TRBD1. The CDR3 is 16 amino acids. V dropped 1 base and J dropped 6; count of bases not matched to a gene: 9. In germline, CDR1 is SEHNR, CDR2 FQNEAQ (reference sequence). CDR3 sequence reads: CASSLGTGQGADTQYF. CDR3 sequence (DNA): TGTGCCAGCAGCTTAGGAACTGGACAGGGTGCGGATACGCAGTATTTT.

The chain couples TRBV7-3 to TRBJ1-1; D gene uncertain. This CDR3 has 13 residues. V was trimmed by 2 bases and J by 0 bases, leaving 4 bases between them. CDR1 is SGHTA, CDR2 FQGTGA, per germline. The CDR3 coding sequence is TGTGCCAGCAGCTTATCCATGAACACTGAAGCTTTCTTT. Encoded protein: CASSLSMNTEAFF.

The chain is built from TRBV6-5 and TRBJ2-3; possible D gene TRBD2, 7 bases. Germline lookup yields CDR1 MNHEY and CDR2 SVGAGI. V was shortened by 2 bases and J by 0 bases, with 9 bases between the two germline ends. This CDR3 has 15 residues. CDR3 bases: TGTGCCAGCAGTTACCGCGGGGGCAGCACAGATACGCAGTATTTT. Translation gives CASSYRGGSTDTQYF.

The genes are TRBV5-1 and TRBJ2-4; a weak D match, TRBD2 (5 bases). The CDR3 contains 16 residues. Trimming took off 3 bases at V and 4 bases at J, with 17 bases between the two ends. Germline V CDR1 and CDR2: SGHRS, YFSETQ. The CDR3 nucleotides are TGCGCCAGCAGCTATGAGGATCGGGGAAATAAAAACATTCAGTACTTC. Encoded protein: CASSYEDRGNKNIQYF.

The J gene is TRBJ1-1, the V gene TRBV9; 8 bases match TRBD1. V was pared by 2 bases and J by 6 bases, with 3 bases of the junction left unmatched. The CDR3 length is 13 residues. Germline loops: CDR1 SGDLS, CDR2 YYNGEE. CDR3 loop: CASSVYRGAEAFF. CDR3 in DNA: TGTGCCAGCAGCGTCTACAGGGGGGCTGAAGCTTTCTTT.

This clone has just a few counts. The CDR3 coding sequence is TGTGCCAGCAGTTACTTGGCCCAGCCCCAGCATTTT. The encoded protein is CASSYLAQPQHF. The chain is built from TRBV6-2 or TRBV6-3 and TRBJ1-5; D is unresolved. Germline V gives CDR1 MNHEY, CDR2 SVGEGT. V was clipped by 1 base and J by 7 bases, with 5 bases between them. CDR3 length: 12 residues.

The V and J genes are TRBV15 and TRBJ2-3, with 16 bases aligning to TRBD2. The CDR3 runs to 17 residues. The J segment lost 6 bases and the V segment lost 3 bases, leaving 6 bases of the junction unmatched. Germline-derived CDR1 and CDR2 are LNHNV and YYDKDF (reference sequence). CDR3 DNA sequence: TGTGCCACCAGCAGCGGGACTAGCGGGGGGGCAGCGGATACGCAGTATTTT. It translates to CATSSGTSGGAADTQYF.

The chain employs TRBV10-3 and TRBJ1-1; D is possibly TRBD1 (6 bases). V lost 0 bases to trimming and J lost 10 bases, with 9 bases between them. The CDR3 spans 12 residues. The V gene's germline CDR1 is ENHRY and CDR2 SYGVKD. The CDR3 DNA follows: TGTGCCATCAGTGAGTCGGAAGGGGGAGCTTTCTTT. This translates into CAISESEGGAFF.

CDR3 in DNA: TGTGCCAGCAGTGGGTGGGACAGGAGGAGCTACTATGGCTACACCTTC. Translating gives CASSGWDRRSYYGYTF. This rearrangement joins TRBV6-1 to TRBJ1-2; 8 bases match TRBD1. The CDR3 runs to 16 residues. The V segment lost 4 bases and the J segment 3 bases; nucleotides outside the gene matches: 10. Germline V gives CDR1 MNHNS, CDR2 SASEGT.

The gene calls are TRBV7-6 and TRBJ2-1; weak D call: TRBD2 (6 bases). Per the germline V gene, CDR1 is SGHVS and CDR2 is FNYEAQ. Trimming pared 4 bases from V and 3 bases from J, leaving 13 bases between. This CDR3 is built from 15 residues. CDR3 sequence reads: CASSSGTGVYNEQFF. The CDR3 DNA sequence: TGTGCCAGCAGCTCCGGGACGGGAGTCTACAATGAGCAGTTCTTC.

The chain employs TRBV19 and TRBJ2-7; 9 bases map to TRBD1. The ends lost 6 bases at V and 5 bases at J; junction bases unmatched: 8. From germline, CDR1 is LNHDA and CDR2 SQIVND (reference sequence). The CDR3 is made up of 14 amino acids. CDR3 bases: TGTGCCAGTAGGACGGAGACAGGGGGAAACGAGCAGTACTTC. Amino acids: CASRTETGGNEQYF.